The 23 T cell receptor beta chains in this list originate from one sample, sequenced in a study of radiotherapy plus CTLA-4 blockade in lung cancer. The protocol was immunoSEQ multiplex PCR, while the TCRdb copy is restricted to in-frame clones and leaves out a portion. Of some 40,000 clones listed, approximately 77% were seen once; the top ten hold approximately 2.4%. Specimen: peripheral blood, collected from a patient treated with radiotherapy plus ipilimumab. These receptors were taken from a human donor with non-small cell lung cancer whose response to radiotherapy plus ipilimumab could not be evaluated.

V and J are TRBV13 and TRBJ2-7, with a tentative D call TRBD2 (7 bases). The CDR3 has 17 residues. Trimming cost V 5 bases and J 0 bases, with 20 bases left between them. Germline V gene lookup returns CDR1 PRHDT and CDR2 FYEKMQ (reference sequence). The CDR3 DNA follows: TGTGCCAGCAGCCCTACCGGGCGGCGGGGGCCCTCCTACGAGCAGTACTTC. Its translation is CASSPTGRRGPSYEQYF.

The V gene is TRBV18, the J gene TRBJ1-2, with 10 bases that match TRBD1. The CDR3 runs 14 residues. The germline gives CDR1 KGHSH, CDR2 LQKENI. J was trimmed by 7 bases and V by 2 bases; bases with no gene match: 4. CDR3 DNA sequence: TGTGCCAGCTCACCAGAAGGGACAGGGGCTGGCTACACCTTC. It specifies CASSPEGTGAGYTF.

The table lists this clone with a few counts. CDR3 region: CASSLDGSSGNTIYF. CDR3 nucleotide sequence: TGCGCCAGCAGCTTGGACGGGAGCTCTGGAAACACCATATATTTT. The V call is TRBV5-1, the J call TRBJ1-3; D remains unclear. The length of the CDR3 is 15 residues. Looked up from germline, CDR1 is SGHRS and CDR2 is YFSETQ. Trimming took off 0 bases at V and 0 bases at J, with 7 bases between the two ends.

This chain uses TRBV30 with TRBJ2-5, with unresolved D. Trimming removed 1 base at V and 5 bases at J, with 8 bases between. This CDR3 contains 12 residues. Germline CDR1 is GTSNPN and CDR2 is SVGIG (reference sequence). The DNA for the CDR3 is TGTGCCTGGAGTGCCTCCGGGGAGACCCAGTACTTC. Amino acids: CAWSASGETQYF.

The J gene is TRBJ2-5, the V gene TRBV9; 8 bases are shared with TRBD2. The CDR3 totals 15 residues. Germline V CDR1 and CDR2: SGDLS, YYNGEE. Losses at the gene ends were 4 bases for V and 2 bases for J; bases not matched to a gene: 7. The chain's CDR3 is CASSISGTSQETQYF. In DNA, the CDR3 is TGTGCCAGCAGCATAAGCGGGACTAGTCAAGAGACCCAGTACTTC. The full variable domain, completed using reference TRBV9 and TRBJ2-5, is DSGVTQTPKHLITATGQRVTLRCSPRSGDLSVYWYQQSLDQGLQFLIQYYNGEERAKGNILERFSAQQFPDLHSELNLSSLELGDSALYFCASSISGTSQETQYFGPGTRLLVL.

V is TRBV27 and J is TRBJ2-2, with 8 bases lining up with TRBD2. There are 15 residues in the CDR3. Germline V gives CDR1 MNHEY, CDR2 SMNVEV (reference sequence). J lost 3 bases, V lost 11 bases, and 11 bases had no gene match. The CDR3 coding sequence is TGTGCCCGGGGCGGGGGGCAGTCGGACACCGGGGAGCTGTTTTTT. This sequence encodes CARGGGQSDTGELFF.

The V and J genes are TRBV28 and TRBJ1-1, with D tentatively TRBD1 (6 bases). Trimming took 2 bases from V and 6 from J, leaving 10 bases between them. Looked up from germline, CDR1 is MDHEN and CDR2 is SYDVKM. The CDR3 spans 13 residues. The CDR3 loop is CASSLTGRAEAFF. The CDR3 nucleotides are TGTGCCAGCAGTTTAACAGGGCGGGCTGAAGCTTTCTTT.

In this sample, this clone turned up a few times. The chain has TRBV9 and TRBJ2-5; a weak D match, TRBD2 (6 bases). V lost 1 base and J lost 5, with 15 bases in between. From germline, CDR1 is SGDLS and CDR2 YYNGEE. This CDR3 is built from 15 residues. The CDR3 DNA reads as TGTGCCAGCAGCGTAATAGGAGGGCCAAGGGAGACCCAGTACTTC. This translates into CASSVIGGPRETQYF.

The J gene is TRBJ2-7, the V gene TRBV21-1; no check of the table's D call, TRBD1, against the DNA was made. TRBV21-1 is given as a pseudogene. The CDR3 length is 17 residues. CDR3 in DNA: TGTGCCAGCAGCAAAGCTTACAGGGCTAGCCCCCCATACGAGCAGTACTTC. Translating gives CASSKAYRASPPYEQYF.

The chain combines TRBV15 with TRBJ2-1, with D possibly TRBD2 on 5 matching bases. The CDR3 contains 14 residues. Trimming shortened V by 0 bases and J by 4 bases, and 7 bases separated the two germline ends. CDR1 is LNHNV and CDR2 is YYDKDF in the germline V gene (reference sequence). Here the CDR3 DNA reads TGTGCCACCAGCAGAGATCGGGAATACAATGAGCAGTTCTTC. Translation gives CATSRDREYNEQFF.

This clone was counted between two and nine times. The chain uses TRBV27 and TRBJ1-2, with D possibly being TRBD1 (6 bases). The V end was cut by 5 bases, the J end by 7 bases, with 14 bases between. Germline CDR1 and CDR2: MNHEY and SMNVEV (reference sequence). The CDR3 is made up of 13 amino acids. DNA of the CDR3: TGTGCCAGCAGTATGACAGGTTTTGGTGGCTACACCTTC. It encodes CASSMTGFGGYTF.

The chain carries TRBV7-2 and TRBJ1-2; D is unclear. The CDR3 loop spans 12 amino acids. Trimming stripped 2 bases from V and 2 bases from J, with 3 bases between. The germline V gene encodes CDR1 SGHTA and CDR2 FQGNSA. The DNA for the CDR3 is TGTGCCAGCAGCTTACAGAACTATGGCTACACCTTC. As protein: CASSLQNYGYTF.

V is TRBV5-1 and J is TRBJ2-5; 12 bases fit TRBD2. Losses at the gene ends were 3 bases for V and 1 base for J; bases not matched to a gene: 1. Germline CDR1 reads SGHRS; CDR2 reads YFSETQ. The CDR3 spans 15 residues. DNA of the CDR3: TGCGCCAGCAGCTGGGGACTAGCGGGCCAAGAGACCCAGTACTTC. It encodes CASSWGLAGQETQYF.

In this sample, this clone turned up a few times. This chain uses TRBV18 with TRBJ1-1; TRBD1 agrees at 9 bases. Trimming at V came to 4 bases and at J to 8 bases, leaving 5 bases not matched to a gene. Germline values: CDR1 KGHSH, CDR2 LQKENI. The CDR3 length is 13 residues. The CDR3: CASSQGQGLEAFF. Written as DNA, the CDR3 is TGTGCCAGCTCACAGGGACAGGGCCTAGAAGCTTTCTTT.

In DNA form, the CDR3 reads TGTGCCAGCAGCTTCGGGGGGAGAGGGAATGAGCAGTTCTTC. Translation: CASSFGGRGNEQFF. The chain links TRBV6-1 to TRBJ2-1; 7 bases map to TRBD2. J gave up 7 bases and V 6 bases, and 9 bases lay outside the gene matches. This CDR3 region has 14 residues. Germline V gene data show CDR1 as MNHNS and CDR2 as SASEGT.

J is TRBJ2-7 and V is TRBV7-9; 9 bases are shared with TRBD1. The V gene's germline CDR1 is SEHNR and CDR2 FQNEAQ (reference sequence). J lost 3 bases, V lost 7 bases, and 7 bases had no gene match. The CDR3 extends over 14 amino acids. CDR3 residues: CASTWGQGGYEQYF. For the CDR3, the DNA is TGTGCCAGCACCTGGGGACAGGGAGGCTACGAGCAGTACTTC.

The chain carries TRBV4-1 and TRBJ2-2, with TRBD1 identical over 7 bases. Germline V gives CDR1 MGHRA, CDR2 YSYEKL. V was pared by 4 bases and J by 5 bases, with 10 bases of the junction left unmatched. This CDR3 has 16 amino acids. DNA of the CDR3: TGCGCCAGCAGCCGCTCTAGGGGGCGCGGTACCGGGGAGCTGTTTTTT. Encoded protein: CASSRSRGRGTGELFF.

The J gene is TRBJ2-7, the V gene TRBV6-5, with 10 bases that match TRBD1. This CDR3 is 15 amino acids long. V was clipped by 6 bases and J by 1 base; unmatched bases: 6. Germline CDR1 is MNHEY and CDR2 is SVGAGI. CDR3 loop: CASRPDRGQSYEQYF. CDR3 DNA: TGTGCCAGCAGACCCGACAGGGGGCAGTCCTACGAGCAGTACTTC.

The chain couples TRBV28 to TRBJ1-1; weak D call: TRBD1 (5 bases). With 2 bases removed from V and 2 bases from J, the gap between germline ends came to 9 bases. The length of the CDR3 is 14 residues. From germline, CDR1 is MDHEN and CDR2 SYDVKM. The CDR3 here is CASSLRGTNTEAFF. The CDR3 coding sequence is TGTGCCAGCAGTTTAAGGGGAACCAACACTGAAGCTTTCTTT.

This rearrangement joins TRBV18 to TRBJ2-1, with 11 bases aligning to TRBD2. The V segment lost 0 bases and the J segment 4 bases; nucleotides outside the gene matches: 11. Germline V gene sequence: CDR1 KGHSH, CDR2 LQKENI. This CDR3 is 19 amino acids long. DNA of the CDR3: TGTGCCAGCTCACCACCGAGGACTAGCGGGCCTCTCCAGTACAATGAGCAGTTCTTC. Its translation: CASSPPRTSGPLQYNEQFF.

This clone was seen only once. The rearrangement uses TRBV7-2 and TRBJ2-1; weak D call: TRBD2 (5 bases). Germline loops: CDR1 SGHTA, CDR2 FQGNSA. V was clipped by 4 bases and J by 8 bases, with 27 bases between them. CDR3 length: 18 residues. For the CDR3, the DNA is TGTGCCAGCAGCTCAGGTTCTTTAGGGTACAACGCGAGGGATGAGCAGTTCTTC. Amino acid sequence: CASSSGSLGYNARDEQFF.

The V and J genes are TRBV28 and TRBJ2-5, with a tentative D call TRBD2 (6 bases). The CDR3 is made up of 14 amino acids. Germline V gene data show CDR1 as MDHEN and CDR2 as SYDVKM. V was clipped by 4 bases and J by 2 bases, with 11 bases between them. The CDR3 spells CASSWETRQETQYF. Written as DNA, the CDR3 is TGTGCCAGCAGTTGGGAGACTAGACAAGAGACCCAGTACTTC.

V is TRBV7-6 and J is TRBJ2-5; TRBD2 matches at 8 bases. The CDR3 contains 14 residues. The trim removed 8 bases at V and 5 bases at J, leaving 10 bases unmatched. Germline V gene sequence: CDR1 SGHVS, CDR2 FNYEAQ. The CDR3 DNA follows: TGTGCCAGCTCCCTGAGCGGGAGTCCCGAGACCCAGTACTTC. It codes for CASSLSGSPETQYF.